This T cell receptor (beta chain) came from a study of shared clonotypes between healthy human individuals. Unsorted PBMC DNA underwent sequencing on ten immunoSEQ deep assay plates. Repertoires were generated with immunoSEQ multiplex PCR, while TCRdb's copy carries only in-frame clones and drops some. The sample yields about 500,000 clones, roughly three quarters seen once. This clone was seen many times. The junction and the germline gene differ at one end; a read error may be behind it. There are 12 residues in the CDR3. The germline gives CDR1 MNHEY, CDR2 SVGAGI. The chain employs TRBV6-5 and TRBJ2-1, with D possibly called TRBD1 or TRBD2 (5 bases each). This receptor was obtained from a middle-aged woman in good health. Some clones in this sample may be carry-over from other donors' samples. Sequenced input: PBMCs. The CDR3 DNA reads as TGTGCCAGCAGTGACTCTTGGGGGGAGCAGTTCTTC. It codes for CASSDSWGEQFF.